The clone carrying this T cell receptor (beta chain) was counted once. Its antigen is undetermined. Sequencing used immunoSEQ multiplex PCR; TCRdb keeps in-frame clones, though not all of them. The sample records some 120,000 clones, 80% to 95% being singletons. The data were taken from a study of T cell responses to AZD1222 COVID-19 vaccine. Study results and caveats: In the spike-specific TCR repertoire, nearly half reportedly target unmutated variant regions.

Losses at the gene ends were 0 bases for V and 6 bases for J; bases not matched to a gene: 9. The CDR3 covers 17 residues. The V gene's germline CDR1 is SGDLS and CDR2 YYNGEE. The clonotype originates from an adult in good health. Sequencing used peripheral blood, obtained on day 0 of MenACWY control vaccination. The genes are TRBV9 and TRBJ2-3; 11 positions match TRBD1. For the CDR3, the DNA is TGTGCCAGCAGCGTAGCTTCGGGGACAGGGGGTTTGGATACGCAGTATTTT. This translates into CASSVASGTGGLDTQYF.